This entry lists 25 T cell receptor beta chains sequenced from one sample in a study of control samples from healthy donors and cancer patients. The table came from immunoSEQ multiplex PCR; TCRdb's copy has only in-frame clones and leaves some out. This sample carries around 140,000 clones, 85% to 90% of them seen once, and the ten largest clones take approximately 8%. Material: PBMCs. The source is a middle-aged man with head and neck cancer.

The J gene is TRBJ2-1, the V gene TRBV4-2, with 14 bases matching TRBD2. The V gene end was trimmed by 3 bases and the J gene end by 6 bases; junction bases not matched to a gene: 1. This CDR3 is 15 amino acids long. Germline V gene lookup returns CDR1 LGHNA and CDR2 YNFKEQ. CDR3 nucleotides: TGTGCCAGCAGCCAGGGACTAGCGGGAGTCAATGAGCAGTTCTTC. Encoded protein: CASSQGLAGVNEQFF.

The chain employs TRBV24-1 and TRBJ2-7; a possible D gene is TRBD2 (5 bases). Germline CDR1 reads KGHDR; CDR2 reads SFDVKD. This CDR3 has 13 residues. Trimming shortened V by 3 bases and J by 0 bases, and 5 bases separated the two germline ends. DNA for the CDR3: TGTGCCACCAGTGATGGGAGCTCCTACGAGCAGTACTTC. It yields the protein CATSDGSSYEQYF.

This sequence joins TRBV5-4 and TRBJ2-1, with D perhaps TRBD2 (5 bases). The V gene lost 0 bases and the J gene lost 6 bases, with 10 bases spanning the gap. This CDR3 is built from 14 residues. Germline CDR1 SGHNT, CDR2 YYREEE (reference sequence). CDR3 nucleotide sequence: TGTGCCAGCAGCTTGGCCCGGAGGTCCAATGAGCAGTTCTTC. It is translated as CASSLARRSNEQFF.

The rearrangement links TRBV9 to TRBJ2-7, with D possibly TRBD1 on 7 matching bases. Germline CDR1 reads SGDLS; CDR2 reads YYNGEE. This CDR3 comprises 18 residues. Trimming left V 3 bases short and J 2 bases short, with 24 bases between. CDR3 protein: CASSDGPGRQGGTYEQYF. The CDR3 region has the DNA TGTGCCAGCAGCGATGGGCCCGGGAGACAGGGTGGGACCTACGAGCAGTACTTC.

This CDR3 reads CASSLEEAEAFF. CDR3 DNA: TGTGCCAGCAGCTTAGAGGAGGCTGAAGCTTTCTTT. The chain links TRBV7-8 to TRBJ1-1; D gene unclear. Germline V lookup: CDR1 SGHVS, CDR2 FQNEAQ. V was shortened by 1 base and J by 6 bases, with 6 bases between the two germline ends. The CDR3 runs to 12 residues.

The chain employs TRBV5-8 and TRBJ2-1, with 10 nucleotides matching TRBD2. The V gene's germline CDR1 is SGHTS and CDR2 YDEGEE. The ends lost 4 bases at V and 3 bases at J; junction bases unmatched: 4. This CDR3 is built from 15 residues. CDR3 loop: CASSPGTSVYNEQFF. CDR3 sequence (DNA): TGTGCCAGCAGCCCCGGGACTAGCGTCTACAATGAGCAGTTCTTC.

The chain joins TRBV4-1 to TRBJ1-1, with D hard to call. Germline V lookup: CDR1 MGHRA, CDR2 YSYEKL. The CDR3 has 15 amino acids. Trimming cost V 4 bases and J 3 bases, with 15 bases left between them. In nucleotides, the CDR3 is TGCGCCAGCAGCCGAGCGGGCAGGAGTGACACTGAAGCTTTCTTT. Its translation: CASSRAGRSDTEAFF.

The chain uses TRBV3-1 (or the pseudogene TRBV3-2) and TRBJ2-1; a possible D gene is TRBD2 (5 bases). The CDR3 covers 12 residues. The ends were cut back, 0 bases at V and 13 bases at J, with 10 bases in the middle. Germline V CDR1 and CDR2: LGHDT, YNNKEL (reference sequence). The CDR3 DNA sequence: TGTGCCAGCAGCCAAGATATGAGGGTTCAGTTCTTC. It is translated as CASSQDMRVQFF.

The CDR3 DNA reads TGTGCCAGGCGCCGGGCGCAGCATAGCAATCAGCCCCAGCATTTT. This translates into CARRRAQHSNQPQHF. J is TRBJ1-5 and V is TRBV19; no firm D call. Germline CDR1 and CDR2: LNHDA and SQIVND (reference sequence). The CDR3 extends over 15 amino acids. With 9 bases removed from V and 0 bases from J, the gap between germline ends came to 15 bases.

The chain employs TRBV5-1 and TRBJ2-2; TRBD1 agrees at 9 bases. Germline V gives CDR1 SGHRS, CDR2 YFSETQ. Germline trimming cut 2 bases from V and 5 bases from J; bases unmatched to any gene: 4. This CDR3 comprises 15 residues. Here the CDR3 reads CASSFGQGRTGELFF. The CDR3 coding sequence is TGCGCCAGCAGCTTCGGACAGGGGAGAACCGGGGAGCTGTTTTTT.

DNA for the CDR3: TGTGCCAGCTCACCGGGGGGCTGGGTCTCTGGGGCCAACGTCCTGACTTTC. As protein: CASSPGGWVSGANVLTF. This chain links TRBV18 with TRBJ2-6, with D perhaps being TRBD1 or TRBD2 (6 bases each). The CDR3 spans 17 residues. The V end was cut by 3 bases, the J end by 0 bases, with 12 bases between. From germline, CDR1 is KGHSH and CDR2 LQKENI.

This clone occurred once. The chain carries TRBV3-1 (or the pseudogene TRBV3-2) and TRBJ2-7; D is unresolved. Germline loops: CDR1 LGHDT, CDR2 YNNKEL (reference sequence). CDR3 length: 12 amino acids. Trimming removed 0 bases from V and 3 bases from J, with 3 bases in between. The CDR3 spells CASSQDLYEQYF. The CDR3 bases are TGTGCCAGCAGCCAAGATCTCTACGAGCAGTACTTC.

The chain employs TRBV7-2 and TRBJ2-3; no reliable D call. V lost 4 bases, J lost 6 bases, and 20 bases lay in between. Germline CDR1 is SGHTA and CDR2 is FQGNSA. This CDR3 is 16 amino acids long. The CDR3 spells CASSWVGNAIGDTQYF. CDR3 coding DNA: TGTGCCAGCAGCTGGGTTGGAAACGCCATAGGGGATACGCAGTATTTT.

A few counts support this clone. The V call is TRBV27, the J call TRBJ1-2, with a tentative D call TRBD1 (6 bases). Germline V gene data show CDR1 as MNHEY and CDR2 as SMNVEV (reference sequence). V lost 4 bases and J 6 bases, leaving 12 bases between the germline ends. This CDR3 spans 13 amino acids. The CDR3 DNA sequence: TGTGCCAGCAGTTGGACAGAAAGGGATGGCTACACCTTC. Amino acid sequence: CASSWTERDGYTF.

The chain employs TRBV11-2 and TRBJ2-7; 7 nucleotides match TRBD1. The CDR3 consists of 16 residues. With 5 bases clipped from V and 3 bases from J, the junction kept 13 bases outside the gene matches. Germline V gives CDR1 SGHAT, CDR2 FQNNGV. CDR3 bases: TGTGCCAGCAGCCCCTTAGGGCGACAGGGTCACTACGAGCAGTACTTC. Translation: CASSPLGRQGHYEQYF.

The V gene is TRBV19, the J gene TRBJ1-1; 7 nucleotides match TRBD1. Germline lookup yields CDR1 LNHDA and CDR2 SQIVND (reference sequence). With V trimmed by 10 bases and J by 4 bases, 18 bases remained unmatched. The CDR3 covers 16 residues. CDR3 sequence (DNA): TGTGCCACCATAAGGGGGCGACAGGGAGGGGTCACTGAAGCTTTCTTT. Translation: CATIRGRQGGVTEAFF. Variable domain in full (rest from reference TRBV19 and TRBJ1-1): DGGITQSPKYLFRKEGQNVTLSCEQNLNHDAMYWYRQDPGQGLRLIYYSQIVNDFQKGDIAEGYSVSREKKESFPLTVTSAQKNPTAFYLCATIRGRQGGVTEAFFGQGTRLTVV.

The chain couples TRBV18 to TRBJ2-5, with a weak D call TRBD2 (6 bases). V lost 3 bases to trimming and J lost 2 bases, with 10 bases between them. Germline CDR1 reads KGHSH; CDR2 reads LQKENI. The CDR3 has 14 amino acids. The CDR3: CASSPGGIQETQYF. Here the CDR3 DNA reads TGTGCCAGCTCACCGGGGGGAATACAAGAGACCCAGTACTTC.

The CDR3 here is CASSLDPTGGSSYNSPLHF. The CDR3 DNA follows: TGTGCCAGCAGCTTAGATCCGACAGGGGGAAGCTCCTATAATTCACCCCTCCACTTT. This chain links TRBV11-2 with TRBJ1-6; 9 nucleotides agree with TRBD1. CDR1 and CDR2 (germline): SGHAT, FQNNGV. The V and J ends lost 0 bases and 0 bases, in that order; junction bases with no gene match: 6. The CDR3 has 19 amino acids. Looking up the rest from reference TRBV11-2 and TRBJ1-6 gives the full variable domain: EAGVAQSPRYKIIEKRQSVAFWCNPISGHATLYWYQQILGQGPKLLIQFQNNGVVDDSQLPKDRFSAERLKGVDSTLKIQPAKLEDSAVYLCASSLDPTGGSSYNSPLHFGNGTRLTVT.

The chain combines TRBV11-2 with TRBJ1-2; possibly TRBD1 for D (6 bases). CDR3 length: 13 amino acids. V gave up 5 bases and J gave up 2 bases, with 9 bases separating them. CDR1 is SGHAT, CDR2 FQNNGV, per germline. The CDR3 coding sequence is TGTGCCAGCAGCCCGGACAGAAACTATGGCTACACCTTC. Encoded protein: CASSPDRNYGYTF. The variable domain in full, completed from reference TRBV11-2 and TRBJ1-2, reads EAGVAQSPRYKIIEKRQSVAFWCNPISGHATLYWYQQILGQGPKLLIQFQNNGVVDDSQLPKDRFSAERLKGVDSTLKIQPAKLEDSAVYLCASSPDRNYGYTFGSGTRLTVV.

The V call is TRBV10-1, the J call TRBJ2-1; TRBD2 matches at 13 bases. The CDR3 sequence is 15 residues long. Germline values: CDR1 WNHNN, CDR2 SYGVQD (reference sequence). After removal of 6 bases from V and 4 bases from J, the junction contained 3 bases not matched to a gene. CDR3: CASSPGLAGYNEQFF. In DNA, the CDR3 is TGCGCCAGCAGCCCGGGACTAGCGGGGTACAATGAGCAGTTCTTC.

The chain links TRBV29-1 to TRBJ1-2; the match to TRBD1 covers 12 bases. The germline CDR1 and CDR2 sequences are SQVTM and ANQGSEA. V lost 7 bases, J lost 8 bases, and 5 bases stayed unmatched. CDR3 size: 12 residues. CDR3 in amino acids: CSAGQGAEGYTF. For the CDR3, the DNA is TGCAGCGCGGGACAGGGGGCGGAAGGCTACACCTTC. Combining the CDR3 with reference TRBV29-1 and TRBJ1-2 gives the whole variable domain SAVISQKPSRDICQRGTSLTIQCQVDSQVTMMFWYRQQPGQSLTLIATANQGSEATYESGFVIDKFPISRPNLTFSTLTVSNMSPEDSSIYLCSAGQGAEGYTFGSGTRLTVV.

CDR3 nucleotide sequence: TGCAGCGTTGACCGGACAGCCACAGATACGCAGTATTTT. Its protein product is CSVDRTATDTQYF. The J gene is TRBJ2-3, the V gene TRBV29-1; weak D call: TRBD1 (6 bases). Trimming took 3 bases from V and 2 from J, leaving 9 bases between them. Germline-derived CDR1 and CDR2 are SQVTM and ANQGSEA. The CDR3 extends over 13 amino acids.

V usage is TRBV18 and J usage is TRBJ2-7; 7 positions match TRBD2. V shed 3 bases and J 4 bases; nucleotides not matched to a gene: 9. Per germline, CDR1 KGHSH and CDR2 LQKENI. This CDR3 comprises 15 residues. The CDR3 nucleotides are TGTGCCAGCTCACCGGGGAGGGGAGCGGCATACGAGCAGTACTTC. Translating it yields CASSPGRGAAYEQYF.

The rearrangement uses TRBV5-6 and TRBJ1-1, with TRBD1 matching 7 bases. In germline, CDR1 is SGHDT, CDR2 YYEEEE. The CDR3 extends over 18 amino acids. J lost 4 bases, V lost 1 base, and 16 bases had no gene match. DNA for the CDR3: TGTGCCAGCAGCTTGAAAAAAAAGTTGCCGGGACAGCGCACTGAAGCTTTCTTT. This codes for CASSLKKKLPGQRTEAFF.

The chain links TRBV19 to TRBJ1-6, with 8 bases fitting TRBD1. This CDR3 has 15 residues. V gave up 6 bases and J gave up 6 bases; unmatched junction bases: 7. Germline V gene lookup returns CDR1 LNHDA and CDR2 SQIVND (reference sequence). The CDR3 nucleotides read TGTGCCAGTAGGACAGGGGTGCTATCTAATTCACCCCTCCACTTT. This translates into CASRTGVLSNSPLHF.